Reported below is one T cell receptor (beta chain). Original methodology: Estimated nucleated cell counts came from reference gene primer amplification. Produced via immunoSEQ multiplex PCR; TCRdb's table is partial and in-frame only. V, J and clone size are those of that table, while D and trimming were read from the DNA. The table includes tens of thousands of clones, around 78% detected once. The data stem from a study of blood T cell repertoires in COVID-19. What was sequenced was peripheral blood. The origin of this receptor is a human donor in a cohort sampled during active COVID-19.

CDR3 in amino acids: CASSIARVNQPQHF. The CDR3 DNA reads as TGTGCCAGTAGTATCGCCAGGGTAAATCAGCCCCAGCATTTT. The gene calls are TRBV19 and TRBJ1-5, with D perhaps matching TRBD1 (5 bases). V lost 3 bases and J lost 4, with 10 bases in between. The CDR3 runs 14 residues. Germline-derived CDR1 and CDR2 are LNHDA and SQIVND (reference sequence).